The 8 T cell receptor beta chains given below trace back to one sample, sequenced in a study of cytomegalovirus exposure and HLA in healthy donors (TCRdb year 2017). Libraries were constructed by the immunoSEQ multiplex PCR assay. For the multiplex PCR, a mixture combining 60 forward primers for TCR Vbeta segments and 13 reverse primers for TCR Jbeta segments was used. This is the immuneACCESS table as TCRdb keeps it, with only in-frame sequences that have V and J called. A part of the clones is gone; compared with another copy, unresolved V genes explain less than half, and the rest is unexplained. This sample lists about 160,000 clones; 82% were detected once. The ten largest clones take up about 1.4% of the sample. The material sequenced was PBMCs. The source of these receptors is a girl aged 5-17 years in good health and CMV-seropositive.

The chain links TRBV7-8 to TRBJ2-4, with D perhaps TRBD2 (7 bases). The germline CDR1 and CDR2 sequences are SGHVS and FQNEAQ. With 4 bases removed from V and 0 bases from J, the gap between germline ends came to 22 bases. This CDR3 is 19 amino acids long. As DNA, the CDR3 is TGTGCCAGCAGCTGGGGGGGGGCTAAGAGGGTTCGAGCCAAAAACATTCAGTACTTC. Its protein is CASSWGGAKRVRAKNIQYF.

This clone occurred a few times. The rearrangement joins TRBV28 to TRBJ2-1, with TRBD1 matching 8 bases. This CDR3 contains 17 residues. V lost 8 bases to trimming and J lost 5 bases; unmatched junction nucleotides: 17. CDR1 MDHEN and CDR2 SYDVKM come from the germline V gene. The DNA for the CDR3 is TGTGCCAGCTTCCCCACCCGGGGGACAGGCGGGGACAATGAGCAGTTCTTC. Its protein product is CASFPTRGTGGDNEQFF. The full variable domain, in which reference TRBV28 and TRBJ2-1 provide the parts outside the CDR3, is DVKVTQSSRYLVKRTGEKVFLECVQDMDHENMFWYRQDPGLGLRLIYFSYDVKMKEKGDIPEGYSVSREKKERFSLILESASTNQTSMYLCASFPTRGTGGDNEQFFGPGTRLTVL.

The chain uses TRBV7-2 and TRBJ2-5; 9 bases are shared with TRBD1. The germline V gene encodes CDR1 SGHTA and CDR2 FQGNSA. The CDR3 length is 16 residues. With 1 base clipped from V and 4 bases from J, the junction kept 7 bases outside the gene matches. The CDR3 DNA is TGTGCCAGCAGCTTAGGGACAGGGGACCCCATAGAGACCCAGTACTTC. It codes for CASSLGTGDPIETQYF. Full variable domain (remainder filled in from reference TRBV7-2 and TRBJ2-5): GAGVSQSPSNKVTEKGKDVELRCDPISGHTALYWYRQSLGQGLEFLIYFQGNSAPDKSGLPSDRFSAERTGGSVSTLTIQRTQQEDSAVYLCASSLGTGDPIETQYFGPGTRLLVL.

This chain connects TRBV5-1 to TRBJ1-2; 12 bases match TRBD1. Per the germline V gene, CDR1 is SGHRS and CDR2 is YFSETQ. Losses at the gene ends were 0 bases for V and 2 bases for J; bases not matched to a gene: 8. The CDR3 contains 18 residues. CDR3 loop: CASSLEKPGQGANYGYTF. CDR3 bases: TGCGCCAGCAGCTTGGAGAAGCCGGGACAGGGGGCAAACTATGGCTACACCTTC. Full variable domain (remainder filled in from reference TRBV5-1 and TRBJ1-2): KAGVTQTPRYLIKTRGQQVTLSCSPISGHRSVSWYQQTPGQGLQFLFEYFSETQRNKGNFPGRFSGRQFSNSRSEMNVSTLELGDSALYLCASSLEKPGQGANYGYTFGSGTRLTVV.

J is TRBJ1-4 and V is TRBV5-1; possibly TRBD1 for D (6 bases). The V end was cut by 1 base, the J end by 7 bases, with 14 bases between. There are 15 residues in the CDR3. Germline assignment: CDR1 SGHRS and CDR2 YFSETQ. The CDR3 reads CASSLMGQGSEKLFF. Written as DNA, the CDR3 is TGCGCCAGCAGCTTGATGGGACAAGGGAGTGAAAAACTGTTTTTT. The entire variable domain, with the rest obtained from reference TRBV5-1 and TRBJ1-4, is as follows: KAGVTQTPRYLIKTRGQQVTLSCSPISGHRSVSWYQQTPGQGLQFLFEYFSETQRNKGNFPGRFSGRQFSNSRSEMNVSTLELGDSALYLCASSLMGQGSEKLFFGSGTQLSVL.

V and J are TRBV28 and TRBJ1-4, with TRBD1 identical over 9 bases. The germline gives CDR1 MDHEN, CDR2 SYDVKM. This CDR3 is 17 amino acids long. With V trimmed by 4 bases and J by 4 bases, 10 bases remained unmatched. The CDR3 nucleotides read TGTGCCAGCAGTTCAAGACAGGGGGAGGGAGATAATGAAAAACTGTTTTTT. Its protein product is CASSSRQGEGDNEKLFF.

The chain links TRBV27 to TRBJ2-1; 7 bases are shared with TRBD2. Germline loops: CDR1 MNHEY, CDR2 SMNVEV (reference sequence). The J segment lost 2 bases and the V segment lost 10 bases, leaving 8 bases of the junction unmatched. This CDR3 has 14 amino acids. DNA of the CDR3: TGTGCCACCCGAGAAGCGGGGACCTACAATGAGCAGTTCTTC. This sequence encodes CATREAGTYNEQFF.

The chain couples TRBV19 to TRBJ2-4; possible D gene TRBD1, 5 bases. Germline CDR1 LNHDA, CDR2 SQIVND (reference sequence). Trimming cost V 2 bases and J 0 bases, with 11 bases left between them. The CDR3 runs 16 residues. CDR3 in DNA: TGTGCCAGTAGTATAAAGGGGCTGAGAGCCAAAAACATTCAGTACTTC. Protein sequence: CASSIKGLRAKNIQYF.